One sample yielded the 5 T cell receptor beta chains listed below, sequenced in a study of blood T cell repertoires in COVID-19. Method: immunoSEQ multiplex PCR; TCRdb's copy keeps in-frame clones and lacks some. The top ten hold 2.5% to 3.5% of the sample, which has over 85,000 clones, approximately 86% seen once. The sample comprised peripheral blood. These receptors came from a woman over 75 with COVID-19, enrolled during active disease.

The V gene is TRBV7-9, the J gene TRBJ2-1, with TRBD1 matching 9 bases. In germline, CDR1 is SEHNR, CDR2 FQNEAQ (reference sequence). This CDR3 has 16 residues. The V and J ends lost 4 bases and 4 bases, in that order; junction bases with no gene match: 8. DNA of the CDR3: TGTGCCAGCAGCTCTCAAGCCGGGACAGGGTACAATGAGCAGTTCTTC. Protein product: CASSSQAGTGYNEQFF.

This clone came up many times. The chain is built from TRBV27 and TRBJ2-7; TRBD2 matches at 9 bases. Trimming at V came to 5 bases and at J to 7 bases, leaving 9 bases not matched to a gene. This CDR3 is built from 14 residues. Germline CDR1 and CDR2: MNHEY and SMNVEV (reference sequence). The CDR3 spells CASSLSAGGVEQYF. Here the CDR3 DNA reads TGTGCCAGCAGTCTCTCGGCGGGAGGGGTGGAGCAGTACTTC.

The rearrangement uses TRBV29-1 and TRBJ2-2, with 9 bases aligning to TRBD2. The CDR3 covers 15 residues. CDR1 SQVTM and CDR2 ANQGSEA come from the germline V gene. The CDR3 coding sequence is TGCTTAGGAGTAGGGGTAGCGGGGGTCACCGGGGAGCTGTTTTTT. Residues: CLGVGVAGVTGELFF.

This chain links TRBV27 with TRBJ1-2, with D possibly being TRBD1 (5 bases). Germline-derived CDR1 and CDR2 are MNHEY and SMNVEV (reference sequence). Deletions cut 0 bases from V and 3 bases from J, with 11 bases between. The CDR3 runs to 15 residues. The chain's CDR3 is CASSLSLQGHYGYTF. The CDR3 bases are TGTGCCAGCAGTTTATCGCTCCAGGGCCACTATGGCTACACCTTC.

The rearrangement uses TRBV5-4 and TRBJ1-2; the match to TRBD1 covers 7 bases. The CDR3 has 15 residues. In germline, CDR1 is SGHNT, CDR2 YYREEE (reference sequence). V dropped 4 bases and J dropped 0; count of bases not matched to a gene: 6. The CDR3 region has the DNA TGTGCCAGCAGCATCGACAGGGACCCTAACTATGGCTACACCTTC. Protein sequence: CASSIDRDPNYGYTF.